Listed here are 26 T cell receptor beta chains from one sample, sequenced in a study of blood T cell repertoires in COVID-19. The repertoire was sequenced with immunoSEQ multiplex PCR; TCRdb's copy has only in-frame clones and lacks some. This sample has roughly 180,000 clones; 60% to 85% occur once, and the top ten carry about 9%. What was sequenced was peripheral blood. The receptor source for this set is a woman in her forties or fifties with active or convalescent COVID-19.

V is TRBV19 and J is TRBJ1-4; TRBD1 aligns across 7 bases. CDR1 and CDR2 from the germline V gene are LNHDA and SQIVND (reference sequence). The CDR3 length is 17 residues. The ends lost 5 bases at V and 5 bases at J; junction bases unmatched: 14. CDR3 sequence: CASSPLRGTARNEKLFF. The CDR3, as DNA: TGTGCCAGTAGTCCCCTGCGCGGGACAGCAAGAAATGAAAAACTGTTTTTT.

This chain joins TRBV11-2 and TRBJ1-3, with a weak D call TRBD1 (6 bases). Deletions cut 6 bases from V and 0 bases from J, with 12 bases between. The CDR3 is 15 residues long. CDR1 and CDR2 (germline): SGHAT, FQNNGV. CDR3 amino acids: CASSRQVFSGNTIYF. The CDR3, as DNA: TGTGCCAGCAGTCGACAGGTTTTCTCTGGAAACACCATATATTTT.

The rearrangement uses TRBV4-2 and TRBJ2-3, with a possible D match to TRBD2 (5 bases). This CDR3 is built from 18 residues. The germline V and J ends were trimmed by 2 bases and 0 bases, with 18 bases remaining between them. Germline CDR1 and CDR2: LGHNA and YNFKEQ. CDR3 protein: CASSQYNLASSSTDTQYF. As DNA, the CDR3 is TGTGCCAGCAGCCAATATAATCTTGCTAGCAGTAGCACAGATACGCAGTATTTT.

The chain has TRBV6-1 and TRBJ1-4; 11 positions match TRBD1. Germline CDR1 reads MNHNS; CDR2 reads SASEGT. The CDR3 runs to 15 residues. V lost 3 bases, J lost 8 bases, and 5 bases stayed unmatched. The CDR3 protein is CASSDTGTGGEKLFF. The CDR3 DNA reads TGTGCCAGCAGTGACACCGGGACAGGGGGGGAAAAACTGTTTTTT.

The CDR3 loop is CASSPRDRGEYGYTF. CDR3 sequence (DNA): TGTGCCAGCAGCCCCAGGGACAGGGGAGAATATGGCTACACCTTC. This chain links TRBV7-8 with TRBJ1-2, with 10 bases that match TRBD1. Trimming removed 5 bases from V and 5 bases from J; junction bases left unmatched: 8. Germline CDR1 is SGHVS and CDR2 is FQNEAQ. This CDR3 is 15 amino acids long.

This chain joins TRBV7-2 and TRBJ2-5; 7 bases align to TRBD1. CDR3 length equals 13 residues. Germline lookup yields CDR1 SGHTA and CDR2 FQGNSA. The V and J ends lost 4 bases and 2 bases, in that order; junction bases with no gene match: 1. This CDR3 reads CASSWGQQETQYF. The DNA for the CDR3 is TGTGCCAGCAGCTGGGGACAGCAAGAGACCCAGTACTTC.

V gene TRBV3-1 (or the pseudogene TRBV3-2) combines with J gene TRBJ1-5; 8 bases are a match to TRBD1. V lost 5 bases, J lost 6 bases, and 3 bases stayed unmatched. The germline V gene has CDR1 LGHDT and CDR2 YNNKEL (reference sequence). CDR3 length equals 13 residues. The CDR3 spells CASSSTGGQPQHF. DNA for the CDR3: TGTGCCAGCAGCAGTACAGGGGGTCAGCCCCAGCATTTT.

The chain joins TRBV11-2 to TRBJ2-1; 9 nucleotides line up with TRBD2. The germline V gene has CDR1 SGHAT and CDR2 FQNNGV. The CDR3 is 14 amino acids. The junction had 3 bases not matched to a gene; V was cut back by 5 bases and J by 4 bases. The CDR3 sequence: CASSPLAGYNEQFF. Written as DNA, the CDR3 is TGTGCCAGCAGCCCCCTAGCGGGGTACAATGAGCAGTTCTTC.

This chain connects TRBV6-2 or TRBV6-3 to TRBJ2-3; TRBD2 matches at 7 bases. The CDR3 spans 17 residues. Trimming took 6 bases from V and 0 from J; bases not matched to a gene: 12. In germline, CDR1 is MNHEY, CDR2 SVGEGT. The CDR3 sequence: CASSKTSGLSSTDTQYF. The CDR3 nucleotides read TGTGCCAGCAGCAAAACATCGGGACTATCTAGCACAGATACGCAGTATTTT.

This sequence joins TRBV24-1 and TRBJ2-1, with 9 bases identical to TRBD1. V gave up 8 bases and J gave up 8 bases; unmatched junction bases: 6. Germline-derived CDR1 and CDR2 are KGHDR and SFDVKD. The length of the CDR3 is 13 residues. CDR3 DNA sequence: TGTGCCACCAAACGGACAGGGGACGATGAGCAGTTCTTC. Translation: CATKRTGDDEQFF.

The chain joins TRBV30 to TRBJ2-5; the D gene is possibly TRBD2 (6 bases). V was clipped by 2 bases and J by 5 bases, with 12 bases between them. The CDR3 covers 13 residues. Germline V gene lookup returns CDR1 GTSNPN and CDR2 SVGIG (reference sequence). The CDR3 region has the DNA TGTGCCTGGAGTCGGGACTGGCGTGAGACCCAGTACTTC. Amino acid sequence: CAWSRDWRETQYF. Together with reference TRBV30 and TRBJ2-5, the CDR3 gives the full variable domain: SQTIHQWPATLVQPVGSPLSLECTVEGTSNPNLYWYRQAAGRGLQLLFYSVGIGQISSEVPQNLSASRPQDRQFILSSKKLLLSDSGFYLCAWSRDWRETQYFGPGTRLLVL.

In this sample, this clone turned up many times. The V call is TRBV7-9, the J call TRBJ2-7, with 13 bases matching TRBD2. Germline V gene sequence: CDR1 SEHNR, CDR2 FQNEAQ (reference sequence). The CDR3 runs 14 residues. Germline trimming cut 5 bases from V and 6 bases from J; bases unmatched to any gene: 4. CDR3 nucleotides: TGTGCCAGCAGCAAACTAGCGGGAGGGGCCGAGCAGTACTTC. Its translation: CASSKLAGGAEQYF.

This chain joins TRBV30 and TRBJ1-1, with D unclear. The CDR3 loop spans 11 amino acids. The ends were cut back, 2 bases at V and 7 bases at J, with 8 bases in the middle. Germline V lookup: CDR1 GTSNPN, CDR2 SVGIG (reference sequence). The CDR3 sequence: CAWSRVLEAFF. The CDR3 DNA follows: TGTGCCTGGAGTCGGGTCCTTGAAGCTTTCTTT.

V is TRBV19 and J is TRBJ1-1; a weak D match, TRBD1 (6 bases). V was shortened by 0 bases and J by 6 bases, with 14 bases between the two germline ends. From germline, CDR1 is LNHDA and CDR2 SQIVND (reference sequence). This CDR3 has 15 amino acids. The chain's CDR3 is CASSIDYGGLPEAFF. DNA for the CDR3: TGTGCCAGTAGTATAGATTACGGGGGGCTCCCTGAAGCTTTCTTT.

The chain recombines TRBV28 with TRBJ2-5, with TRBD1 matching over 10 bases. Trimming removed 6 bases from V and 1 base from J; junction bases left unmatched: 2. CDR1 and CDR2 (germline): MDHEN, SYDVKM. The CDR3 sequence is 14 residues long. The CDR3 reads CASSRDRGQETQYF. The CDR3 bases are TGTGCCAGCAGCCGGGACAGGGGCCAAGAGACCCAGTACTTC.

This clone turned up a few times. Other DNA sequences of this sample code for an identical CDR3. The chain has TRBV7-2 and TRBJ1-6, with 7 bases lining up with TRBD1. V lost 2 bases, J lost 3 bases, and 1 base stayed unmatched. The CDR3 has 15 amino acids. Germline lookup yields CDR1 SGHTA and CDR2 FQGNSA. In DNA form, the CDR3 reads TGTGCCAGCAGCTTAAGGGACAGCTATAATTCACCCCTCCACTTT. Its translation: CASSLRDSYNSPLHF.

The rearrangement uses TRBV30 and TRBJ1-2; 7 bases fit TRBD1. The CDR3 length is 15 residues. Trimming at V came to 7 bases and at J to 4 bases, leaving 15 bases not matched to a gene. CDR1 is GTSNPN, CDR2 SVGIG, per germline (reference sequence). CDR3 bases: TGTGCCTTTCGACAGGGACTCCCCCGCTCCTATGGCTACACCTTC. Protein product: CAFRQGLPRSYGYTF.

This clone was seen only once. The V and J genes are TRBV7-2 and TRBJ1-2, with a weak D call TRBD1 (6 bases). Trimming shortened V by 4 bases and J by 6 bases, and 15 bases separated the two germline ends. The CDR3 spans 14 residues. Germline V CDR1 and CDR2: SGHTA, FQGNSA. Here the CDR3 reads CASSSPGGQNGYTF. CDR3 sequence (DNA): TGTGCCAGCAGCTCCCCGGGCGGACAGAATGGCTACACCTTC. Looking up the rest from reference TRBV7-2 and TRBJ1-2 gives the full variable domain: GAGVSQSPSNKVTEKGKDVELRCDPISGHTALYWYRQSLGQGLEFLIYFQGNSAPDKSGLPSDRFSAERTGGSVSTLTIQRTQQEDSAVYLCASSSPGGQNGYTFGSGTRLTVV.

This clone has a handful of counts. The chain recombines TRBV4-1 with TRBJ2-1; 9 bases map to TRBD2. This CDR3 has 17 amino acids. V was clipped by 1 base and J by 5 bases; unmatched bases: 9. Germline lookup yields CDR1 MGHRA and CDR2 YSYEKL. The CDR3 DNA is TGCGCCAGCAGCCAAGGGGCGGAGCGGGGGGCTGACAATGAGCAGTTCTTC. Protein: CASSQGAERGADNEQFF.

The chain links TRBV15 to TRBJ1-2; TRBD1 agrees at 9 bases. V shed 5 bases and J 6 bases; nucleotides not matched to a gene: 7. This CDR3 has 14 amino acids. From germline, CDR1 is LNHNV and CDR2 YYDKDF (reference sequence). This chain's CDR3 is CATSPRGQGNGYTF. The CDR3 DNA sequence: TGTGCCACCAGCCCACGGGGACAGGGAAATGGCTACACCTTC.

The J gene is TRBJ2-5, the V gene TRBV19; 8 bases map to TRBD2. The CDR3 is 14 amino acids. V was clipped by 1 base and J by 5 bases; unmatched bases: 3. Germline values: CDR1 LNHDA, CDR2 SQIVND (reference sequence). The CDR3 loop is CASSIAGGLETQYF. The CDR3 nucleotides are TGTGCCAGTAGTATAGCGGGAGGGCTGGAGACCCAGTACTTC.

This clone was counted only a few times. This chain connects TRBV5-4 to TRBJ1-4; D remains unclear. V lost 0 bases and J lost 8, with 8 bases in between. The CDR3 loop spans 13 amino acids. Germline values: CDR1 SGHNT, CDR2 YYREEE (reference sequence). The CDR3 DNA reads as TGTGCCAGCAGCTTGGCAGGAGGGGAAAAACTGTTTTTT. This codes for CASSLAGGEKLFF.

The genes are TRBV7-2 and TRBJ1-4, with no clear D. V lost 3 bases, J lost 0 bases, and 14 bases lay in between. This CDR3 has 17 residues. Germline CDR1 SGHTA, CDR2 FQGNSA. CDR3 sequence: CASSLGALSATNEKLFF. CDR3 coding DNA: TGTGCCAGCAGCTTGGGCGCACTGTCGGCAACTAATGAAAAACTGTTTTTT.

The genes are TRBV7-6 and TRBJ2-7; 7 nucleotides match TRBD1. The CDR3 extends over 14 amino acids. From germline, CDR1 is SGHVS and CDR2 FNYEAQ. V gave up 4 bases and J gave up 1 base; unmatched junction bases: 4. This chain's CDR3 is CASSWGQPSYEQYF. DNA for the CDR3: TGTGCCAGCAGCTGGGGACAGCCTTCCTACGAGCAGTACTTC.

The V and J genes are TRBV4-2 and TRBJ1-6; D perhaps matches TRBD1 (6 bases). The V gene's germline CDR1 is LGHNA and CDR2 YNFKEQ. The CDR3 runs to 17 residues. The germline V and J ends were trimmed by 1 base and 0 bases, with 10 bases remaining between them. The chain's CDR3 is CASSQGTAFSYNSPLHF. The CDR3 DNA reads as TGTGCCAGCAGCCAAGGGACAGCTTTCTCCTATAATTCACCCCTCCACTTT.

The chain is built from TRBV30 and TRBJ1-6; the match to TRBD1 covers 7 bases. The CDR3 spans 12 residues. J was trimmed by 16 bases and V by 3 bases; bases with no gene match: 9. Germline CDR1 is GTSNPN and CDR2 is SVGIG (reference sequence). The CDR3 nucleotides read TGTGCCTGGAGGACAGGGCTCCGGGGGCTCCACTTT. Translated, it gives CAWRTGLRGLHF.